This note documents a single T cell receptor (beta chain) sequence. The germline V gene has CDR1 DFQATT and CDR2 SNEGSKA (reference sequence). The V gene lost 3 bases and the J gene lost 3 bases, with 25 bases spanning the gap. This CDR3 contains 18 residues. These data are taken from a study of blood T cell repertoires in COVID-19. Study summary: T cells, B-cell-depleted T cells, or PBMCs provided the cDNA or gDNA that served as material.

TCRdb's copy holds only in-frame clones and misses some; the assay was immunoSEQ multiplex PCR. The table shows about 180,000 clones, with roughly 86% occurring only once. Sequencing used peripheral blood. The TCR comes from a woman in her twenties or thirties with active or convalescent COVID-19. The V and J genes are TRBV20-1 and TRBJ2-3, with a weak D call TRBD2 (7 bases). Here the CDR3 DNA reads TGCAGTGCTAGTTGGGGGGGGGCCTTACAAATTGGTACAGATACGCAGTATTTT. Translation: CSASWGGALQIGTDTQYF.